This passage covers 16 T cell receptor beta chains from one sample sequenced in a study of shared clonotypes between healthy human individuals. Sequenced by immunoSEQ multiplex PCR; TCRdb stores in-frame clones only, minus some. The sample yields some 500,000 clones, around 77% seen once. The sequenced material came from PBMCs. Every receptor here comes from a woman aged 40 to 50 in good health. Some clones in this sample may be carry-over from other donors' samples.

The chain has TRBV30 and TRBJ1-2; D is perhaps TRBD1 (5 bases). The CDR3 spans 12 residues. The V gene's germline CDR1 is GTSNPN and CDR2 SVGIG (reference sequence). V shed 7 bases and J shed 4 bases, with 13 bases lying between them. The CDR3 region is CALGPRGYGYTF. CDR3 DNA sequence: TGTGCCTTAGGACCTAGGGGCTATGGCTACACCTTC.

The rearrangement joins TRBV20-1 to TRBJ2-7; D gene uncertain. CDR1 and CDR2 (germline): DFQATT, SNEGSKA (reference sequence). The CDR3 covers 11 residues. V was cut by 5 bases and J by 5 bases, with 10 bases left in between. Here the CDR3 DNA reads TGCAGTGCTCGCCCCGGCCACGAGCAGTACTTC. This encodes CSARPGHEQYF.

The CDR3 spells CASSLNGGYEQYF. CDR3 sequence (DNA): TGTGCCAGCAGCTTAAATGGTGGCTACGAGCAGTACTTC. This sequence joins TRBV7-3 and TRBJ2-7, with D unclear. The length of the CDR3 is 13 residues. The germline V gene encodes CDR1 SGHTA and CDR2 FQGTGA. The germline V and J ends were trimmed by 1 base and 3 bases, with 7 bases remaining between them.

This clone was seen more than once but under ten times. A read error may be the cause here, since a much bigger clone is one base away. This chain uses TRBV5-1 with TRBJ2-5; D perhaps matches TRBD1 (6 bases). Germline V gene data show CDR1 as SGHRS and CDR2 as YFSETQ. V was shortened by 5 bases and J by 4 bases, with 18 bases between the two germline ends. CDR3 length: 15 residues. As DNA, the CDR3 is TGCGCCAGCAGACCAGCGCCGGGACAACGAGAGACCCAGTACTTC. Encoded protein: CASRPAPGQRETQYF. The variable domain in full, completed from reference TRBV5-1 and TRBJ2-5, reads KAGVTQTPRYLIKTRGQQVTLSCSPISGHRSVSWYQQTPGQGLQFLFEYFSETQRNKGNFPGRFSGRQFSNSRSEMNVSTLELGDSALYLCASRPAPGQRETQYFGPGTRLLVL.

CDR3 residues: CATSGSGDSYNEQFF. The CDR3 DNA reads as TGTGCCACCAGTGGTAGCGGAGACTCCTACAATGAGCAGTTCTTC. The chain recombines TRBV15 with TRBJ2-1, with a possible D match to TRBD2 (6 bases). V was cut by 6 bases and J by 0 bases, with 12 bases left in between. CDR3 length equals 15 residues. The germline gives CDR1 LNHNV, CDR2 YYDKDF (reference sequence).

The rearrangement uses TRBV11-2 and TRBJ1-1, with a possible D match to TRBD1 (5 bases). V lost 1 base to trimming and J lost 0 bases, with 9 bases between them. This CDR3 is 15 amino acids long. The germline V gene has CDR1 SGHAT and CDR2 FQNNGV. CDR3 sequence (DNA): TGTGCCAGCAGCTTAGTTCTGGGGGTGAACACTGAAGCTTTCTTT. It specifies CASSLVLGVNTEAFF.

Note on this clone: Since a far larger clone is one base different, this is likely a read error. Other nucleotide sequences in the sample specify the same CDR3. The chain is built from TRBV29-1 and TRBJ1-1, with 12 bases that match TRBD1. Germline V gives CDR1 SQVTM, CDR2 ANQGSEA. The CDR3 is 14 residues long. The CDR3 is CSVSFGTGGTEAFF. For the CDR3, the DNA is TGCAGCGTCTCCTTCGGGACAGGGGGCACTGAAGCTTTCTTC.

This chain links TRBV14 with TRBJ2-7; no reliable D call. The CDR3 is 12 amino acids. Trimming stripped 4 bases from V and 0 bases from J, with 4 bases between. The germline V gene encodes CDR1 SGHDN and CDR2 FVKESK. Here the CDR3 reads CASSLSSYEQYF. The CDR3 nucleotides are TGTGCCAGCAGCCTCTCCTCCTACGAGCAGTACTTC. The full variable domain, rest sourced from reference TRBV14 and TRBJ2-7, is EAGVTQFPSHSVIEKGQTVTLRCDPISGHDNLYWYRRVMGKEIKFLLHFVKESKQDESGMPNNRFLAERTGGTYSTLKVQPAELEDSGVYFCASSLSSYEQYFGPGTRLTVT.

Worth noting for this clone: A far bigger clonotype differs at one base, so this is likely a read error. The chain joins TRBV5-1 to TRBJ1-2; tentative D call: TRBD1 (6 bases). CDR3 length: 17 residues. Germline V gene data show CDR1 as SGHRS and CDR2 as YFSETQ. Trimming cost V 1 base and J 7 bases, with 23 bases left between them. The CDR3 region is CASSLHLQQGIGSGYTF. The CDR3 nucleotides read TGCGCCAGCAGCTTGCACCTTCAACAGGGAATTGGAAGTGGCTACACCTTC.

J is TRBJ1-3 and V is TRBV27; D is possibly TRBD1 (5 bases). V lost 4 bases and J lost 12, with 13 bases in between. The CDR3 consists of 12 residues. Germline CDR1 and CDR2: MNHEY and SMNVEV (reference sequence). The CDR3 nucleotides read TGTGCCAGCAGTTCGGGACCCATTCACATATATTTT. Translation gives CASSSGPIHIYF.

This chain joins TRBV4-3 and TRBJ1-4, with 8 nucleotides matching TRBD1. The CDR3 runs 19 residues. Germline values: CDR1 LGHNA, CDR2 YSLEER. J gave up 3 bases and V 0 bases, and 12 bases lay outside the gene matches. The CDR3 is CASSQDSHRGKVANEKLFF. For the CDR3, the DNA is TGCGCCAGCAGCCAAGATTCGCACAGGGGGAAGGTAGCTAATGAAAAACTGTTTTTT.

The chain links TRBV27 to TRBJ2-7; either TRBD1 or TRBD2 may supply D (5 bases each). Trimming removed 2 bases at V and 7 bases at J, with 15 bases between. The CDR3 loop spans 14 amino acids. Germline CDR1 is MNHEY and CDR2 is SMNVEV (reference sequence). This CDR3 is CASSLQRTLREQYF. CDR3 DNA sequence: TGTGCCAGCAGTTTACAGCGGACACTTCGGGAGCAGTACTTC.

The genes are TRBV7-9 and TRBJ1-2; D unresolved. This CDR3 spans 14 amino acids. Germline CDR1 SEHNR, CDR2 FQNEAQ (reference sequence). V was clipped by 5 bases and J by 0 bases, with 10 bases between them. CDR3 sequence reads: CASSLGLSNYGYTF. For the CDR3, the DNA is TGTGCCAGCAGCCTCGGACTGTCTAACTATGGCTACACCTTC.

V gene TRBV28 combines with J gene TRBJ2-3, with unresolved D. The germline V gene encodes CDR1 MDHEN and CDR2 SYDVKM. The V end lost 6 bases, the J end lost 1 base, and 17 bases lay between the germline ends. The CDR3 runs 16 residues. CDR3 sequence reads: CASSPTNGFGTDTQYF. The CDR3, as DNA: TGTGCCAGCAGCCCCACCAACGGGTTTGGCACAGATACGCAGTATTTT. Looking up the rest from reference TRBV28 and TRBJ2-3 gives the full variable domain: DVKVTQSSRYLVKRTGEKVFLECVQDMDHENMFWYRQDPGLGLRLIYFSYDVKMKEKGDIPEGYSVSREKKERFSLILESASTNQTSMYLCASSPTNGFGTDTQYFGPGTRLTVL.

V gene TRBV7-9 combines with J gene TRBJ2-1; D is unclear. The CDR3 contains 12 residues. Per germline, CDR1 SEHNR and CDR2 FQNEAQ (reference sequence). The V end was cut by 3 bases, the J end by 5 bases, with 5 bases between. The CDR3 loop is CASSFHNNEQFF. The CDR3 DNA reads as TGTGCCAGCAGCTTCCATAACAATGAGCAGTTCTTC.

Comment on this clone: A single base is all that separates this from a far larger clone, so a read error is likely. The chain couples TRBV28 to TRBJ2-5; 7 bases are shared with TRBD2. Per germline, CDR1 MDHEN and CDR2 SYDVKM. There are 16 residues in the CDR3. V gave up 3 bases and J gave up 13 bases; unmatched junction bases: 20. The CDR3 sequence: CASSFSPGGSVWERYF. The CDR3 nucleotides are TGTGCCAGCAGTTTCTCCCCGGGCGGGAGTGTTTGGGAGCGGTACTTC. The whole variable domain, remainder taken from reference TRBV28 and TRBJ2-5, is DVKVTQSSRYLVKRTGEKVFLECVQDMDHENMFWYRQDPGLGLRLIYFSYDVKMKEKGDIPEGYSVSREKKERFSLILESASTNQTSMYLCASSFSPGGSVWERYFGPGTRLLVL.